This TCR beta chain came from a study of blood T cell repertoires in COVID-19. Study as a whole: The samples span acute and convalescent COVID-19 from the United States, Italy and Spain. T cells, B-cell-depleted T cells, or PBMCs provided the cDNA or gDNA that served as material.

This CDR3 region has 15 residues. Original data processing: Counts of nucleated cells, estimated from reference gene primer amplification, were obtained. Assay used: immunoSEQ multiplex PCR; TCRdb lists only in-frame clones, some missing. V, J and clone size were drawn from that table, and D and trimming were deduced from the DNA. This table holds around 30,000 clones, 80% to 90% found once. The TCR sequence derives from a human donor in a cohort sampled during active COVID-19. Sequencing input: peripheral blood. The chain couples TRBV21-1 to TRBJ2-1; the D call of TRBD1 is as the table states it, not checked on the DNA. TRBV21-1 is flagged as a pseudogene. The CDR3 loop is CASNPDRGGNNEQFF. The CDR3 DNA follows: TGTGCCAGCAACCCAGACAGGGGAGGAAACAATGAGCAGTTCTTC.